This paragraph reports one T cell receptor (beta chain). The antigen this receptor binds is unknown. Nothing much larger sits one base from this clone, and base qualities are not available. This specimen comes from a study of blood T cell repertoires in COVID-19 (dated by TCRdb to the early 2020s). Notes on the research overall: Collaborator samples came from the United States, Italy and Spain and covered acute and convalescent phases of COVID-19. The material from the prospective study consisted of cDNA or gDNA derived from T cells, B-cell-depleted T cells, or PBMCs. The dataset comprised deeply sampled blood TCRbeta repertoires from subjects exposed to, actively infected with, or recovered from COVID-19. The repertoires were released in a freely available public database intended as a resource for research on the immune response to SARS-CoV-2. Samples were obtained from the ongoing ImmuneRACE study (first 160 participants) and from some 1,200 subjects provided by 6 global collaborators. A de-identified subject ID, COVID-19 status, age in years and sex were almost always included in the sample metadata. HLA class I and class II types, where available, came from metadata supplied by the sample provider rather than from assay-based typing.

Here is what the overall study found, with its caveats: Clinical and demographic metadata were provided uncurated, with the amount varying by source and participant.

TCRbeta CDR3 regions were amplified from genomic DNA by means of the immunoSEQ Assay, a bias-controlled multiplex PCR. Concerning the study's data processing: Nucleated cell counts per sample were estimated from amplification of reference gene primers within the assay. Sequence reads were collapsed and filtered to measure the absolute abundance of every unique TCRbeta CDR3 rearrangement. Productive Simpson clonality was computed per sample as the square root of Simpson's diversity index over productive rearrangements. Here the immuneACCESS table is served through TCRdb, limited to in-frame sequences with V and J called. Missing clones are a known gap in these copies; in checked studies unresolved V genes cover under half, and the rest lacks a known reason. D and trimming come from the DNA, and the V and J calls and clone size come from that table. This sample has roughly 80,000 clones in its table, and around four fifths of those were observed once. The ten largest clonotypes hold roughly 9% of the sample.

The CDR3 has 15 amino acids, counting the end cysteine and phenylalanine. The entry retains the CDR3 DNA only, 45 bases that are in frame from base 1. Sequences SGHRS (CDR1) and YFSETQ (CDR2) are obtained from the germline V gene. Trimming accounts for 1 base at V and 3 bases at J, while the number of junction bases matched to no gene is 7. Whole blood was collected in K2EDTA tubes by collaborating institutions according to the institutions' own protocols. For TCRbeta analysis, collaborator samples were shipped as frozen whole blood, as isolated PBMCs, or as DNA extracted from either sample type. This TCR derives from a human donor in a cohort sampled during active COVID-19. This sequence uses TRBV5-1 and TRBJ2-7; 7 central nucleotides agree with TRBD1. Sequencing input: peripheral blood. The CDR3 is CASSLIGDRDYEQYF. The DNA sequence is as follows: TGCGCCAGCAGCTTGATCGGAGACAGGGACTACGAGCAGTACTTC.